A selection of T cell receptor beta chains follows, all from one sample in a study of OX40 agonist ivuxolimab in advanced cancers. Produced via immunoSEQ multiplex PCR; TCRdb's table is partial and in-frame only. The sample has around 71,000 clones, approximately 90% seen once. The sample here was CD4+ or CD8+ T cells sorted from blood, taken in a trial of the OX40 agonist ivuxolimab. The source of these receptors is an adult with an advanced solid tumor such as melanoma, head and neck, liver or kidney cancer. Both conserved end residues are part of each CDR3. The D gene is left open where the match is weak. The size of a clone is reported for some rows only, either as once, few or many, or as a class for expanded clones.

TRBJ2-3 TRBV19 - - TGTGCCAGTAGGGGAGGTGGCACAGATACGCAGTATTTT CASRGGGTDTQYF
TRBJ2-1 TRBV28 - TRBD2 TGTGCCAGCAGTCCCCCCGCGGGCGGGAGTTCCAATGAGCAGTTCTTC CASSPPAGGSSNEQFF
TRBJ1-5 TRBV19 few - TGTGCCAGTAGTATATCCTATAGCAATCAGCCCCAGCATTTT CASSISYSNQPQHF
TRBJ2-1 TRBV5-1 - - TGCGCCAGCAGCTTGGGTAACGATTACAATGAGCAGTTCTTC CASSLGNDYNEQFF
TRBJ1-2 TRBV28 - - TGTGCCAGCAGCAACTACAGGGAGCGGGGCTACACCTTC CASSNYRERGYTF
TRBJ1-2 TRBV6-1 - - TGTGCCAGCACTCTGGGTGCGCACTATGGCTACACCTTC CASTLGAHYGYTF
TRBJ2-1 TRBV29-1 - - TGCAGCGGGGGGTGGGGGGCCGACTACAATGAGCAGTTCTTC CSGGWGADYNEQFF
TRBJ2-3 TRBV7-2 - TRBD2 TGTGCCAGCAGCTTAGTGGCGGGAGTCTGGGGCACAGATACGCAGTATTTT CASSLVAGVWGTDTQYF
TRBJ1-2 TRBV5-6 - - TGTGCCAGCACCTTGAACCGGGGCTATGGCTACACCTTC CASTLNRGYGYTF
TRBJ2-7 TRBV7-9 - - TGTGCCAGCAGCTTAGGGGGACACCCCAAGGACGAGCAGTACTTC CASSLGGHPKDEQYF
TRBJ2-2 TRBV18 - - TGTGCCAGCTCACCACGGGTGGATTCCGGGGAGCTGTTTTTT CASSPRVDSGELFF
TRBJ2-5 TRBV9 - TRBD2 TGTGCCAGCAGCAGAGCTCAGGGCGGGAGGGCGGAGACCCAGTACTTC CASSRAQGGRAETQYF
TRBJ2-7 TRBV6-5 - TRBD2 TGTGCCAGCAGTTCCGGGACTAGCGGGTACGAGCAGTACTTC CASSSGTSGYEQYF
TRBJ2-1 TRBV9 - TRBD2 TGTGCCAGCAGCGTAGCGGGAGGGCCGGGTGAGCAGTTCTTC CASSVAGGPGEQFF
TRBJ2-5 TRBV7-2 - - TGTGCCAGCAGCTCGGCGGAGACCCAGTACTTC CASSSAETQYF
TRBJ1-2 TRBV7-9 - - TGTGCCAGCAGCTCCCACTATGGCTACACCTTC CASSSHYGYTF
TRBJ2-2 TRBV7-8 - - TGTGCCAGCACCCGAGCGGAAGGTAACACCGGGGAGCTGTTTTTT CASTRAEGNTGELFF
TRBJ1-4 TRBV18 few TRBD1 TGTGCCAGCTCACCGGACCCGGGACAGGGGGAAAAACTGTTTTTT CASSPDPGQGEKLFF
TRBJ2-1 TRBV11-3 - TRBD1 TGTGCCAGCAGCTTGACAGGGAACAATGAGCAGTTCTTC CASSLTGNNEQFF
TRBJ2-2 TRBV6-4 once - TGTGCCAGCAGGGGAGGCGGGGAGCTGTTTTTT CASRGGGELFF
TRBJ2-7 TRBV18 - TRBD1 TGTGCCAGCTCAGTCGGGACAGGGCTCTACGAGCAGTACTTC CASSVGTGLYEQYF
TRBJ1-3 TRBV4-1 few TRBD1 TGCGCCAGCAGCCAAGAGGGGACAGGGGGGAACACCATATATTTT CASSQEGTGGNTIYF
TRBJ2-5 TRBV19 - TRBD1 TGTGCCAGTAGTAAGGACAGGGTCCAAGAGACCCAGTACTTC CASSKDRVQETQYF
TRBJ1-5 TRBV19 - TRBD1 TGTGCCAGTAGCCGACAGGGAAATCAGCCCCAGCATTTT CASSRQGNQPQHF
TRBJ2-5 TRBV29-1 - TRBD1 TGCAGCGTGGGGACAGGGCATAAGACCCAGTACTTC CSVGTGHKTQYF
TRBJ2-5 TRBV11-3 - TRBD2 TGTGCCAGCAGCTTGGCTAGCGGGAGGGCCCAAGAGACCCAGTACTTC CASSLASGRAQETQYF
TRBJ2-5 TRBV18 - - TGTGCCAGCTCACCATTTGCAGGGGACAACCAAGAGACCCAGTACTTC CASSPFAGDNQETQYF
TRBJ2-7 TRBV2 - TRBD1 TGTGCCAGCAGAAGACAGGGGAGAGACGAGCAGTACTTC CASRRQGRDEQYF
TRBJ2-1 TRBV7-9 - TRBD1 TGTGCCAGCAGCTTAGTAGGCAGGGGGCTAAACAATGAGCAGTTCTTC CASSLVGRGLNNEQFF
TRBJ1-2 TRBV27 - - TGTGCCAGCAGTCTCCTGTCAACCCACCTCCTTAACTATGGCTACACCTTC CASSLLSTHLLNYGYTF
TRBJ2-3 TRBV7-3 - - TGTGCCAGCAGCTTATCGAGCACAGATACGCAGTATTTT CASSLSSTDTQYF
TRBJ1-1 TRBV6-5 - - TGTGCCAGCAGTTCCGGACGCCCGAACACTGAAGCTTTCTTT CASSSGRPNTEAFF
TRBJ1-1 TRBV29-1 - TRBD1 TGCAGCGTTGAAGTAGGACAGGGGGTTGAAGCTTTCTTT CSVEVGQGVEAFF
TRBJ2-7 TRBV29-1 - - TGCAGCGTTGAACAGGGGTCCTACGAGCAGTACTTC CSVEQGSYEQYF
TRBJ1-1 TRBV7-3 - - TGTGCCAGCAGCCTCAATCCGGGCAAAGAAGCTTTCTTT CASSLNPGKEAFF
TRBJ2-7 TRBV19 - - TGTGCCAGTAGTAGGGGGTTAGCAGAATACGAGCAGTACTTC CASSRGLAEYEQYF
TRBJ2-7 TRBV30 - - TGTGCCTGGAGTCTTAACTACGAGCAGTACTTC CAWSLNYEQYF
TRBJ2-7 TRBV5-1 - - TGCGCCAGCAGTATCGGGGCTAGAGGGACCTACGAGCAGTACTTC CASSIGARGTYEQYF
TRBJ2-3 TRBV7-2 - TRBD1 TGTGCCAGCAGCTTAGCGCGGACAGGGATTCGTACGCAGTATTTT CASSLARTGIRTQYF
TRBJ2-7 TRBV29-1 - TRBD1 TGCAGCGTCCCGGCGGCAGGGGGTTTAAACGAGCAGTACTTC CSVPAAGGLNEQYF
TRBJ2-5 TRBV6-4 - - TGTGCCAGCAGTGAGGAGGGGGGTGCAGAGACCCAGTACTTC CASSEEGGAETQYF
TRBJ2-5 TRBV7-7 - - TGTGCCTCCGGCTCCCGCGTCCAAGAGACCCAGTACTTC CASGSRVQETQYF
TRBJ2-7 TRBV5-1 - TRBD1 TGCGCCAGCAGCTTGGGGGACAGCACCTACGAGCAGTACTTC CASSLGDSTYEQYF
TRBJ2-6 TRBV19 - - TGTGCCAGTACCTCTGGAGAGTCAGGGAAGGCCAACGTCCTGACTTTC CASTSGESGKANVLTF
TRBJ2-3 TRBV6-5 - TRBD1 TGTGCCAGCAGTACTATACAGGGGAATACGCAGTATTTT CASSTIQGNTQYF
TRBJ1-2 TRBV28 - - TGTGCCAGCAGACAGTCCAGAGTACACCATGGCTACACCTTC CASRQSRVHHGYTF
TRBJ2-5 TRBV7-8 - - TGTGCCAGCAGCTTAGAGGGGGAGGAGGTGAAAGAGACCCAGTACTTC CASSLEGEEVKETQYF
TRBJ2-3 TRBV2 - - TGTGCCACTGCTCAGTACACAGATACGCAGTATTTT CATAQYTDTQYF
TRBJ2-1 TRBV7-9 - - TGTGCCAGCAGCTTAGCAGGTGGCACCCACAATGAGCAGTTCTTC CASSLAGGTHNEQFF
TRBJ2-1 TRBV19 - TRBD1 TGTGCCAGTAGTTCGGGACAGGGCACCAATGAGCAGTTCTTC CASSSGQGTNEQFF
TRBJ2-5 TRBV4-2 - TRBD2 TGTGCCAGCAGCCATAGCGGGAGCCAAGAGACCCAGTACTTC CASSHSGSQETQYF
TRBJ1-4 TRBV5-1 - - TGCGCCAGCAGCGACTACAGAGCAACTAATGAAAAACTGTTTTTT CASSDYRATNEKLFF
TRBJ1-1 TRBV10-3 - - TGTGCCATCAGCGCTTCAGGGTCTTCTGAAGCTTTCTTT CAISASGSSEAFF
TRBJ2-2 TRBV5-6 - - TGTGCCAGCACCTCGGTCCGGGTATCGAACACCGGGGAGCTGTTTTTT CASTSVRVSNTGELFF